These 31 T cell receptor beta chains share one sample of origin, sequenced in a study of radiotherapy plus CTLA-4 blockade in lung cancer. TCRdb's table, derived via immunoSEQ multiplex PCR, lists solely in-frame clones and lacks some. Counted here are approximately 67,000 clones, about 80% occurring once; the ten biggest clones make up about 4.3%. This specimen was peripheral blood, taken from a patient treated with radiotherapy plus ipilimumab. Source of these receptors: a human donor with non-small cell lung cancer who had a partial response to radiotherapy plus ipilimumab.

The genes are TRBV6-5 and TRBJ2-7; D might be TRBD1 (6 bases). The germline CDR1 and CDR2 sequences are MNHEY and SVGAGI. The CDR3 runs to 14 residues. Trimming pared 5 bases from V and 0 bases from J, leaving 11 bases between. CDR3 sequence (DNA): TGTGCCAGCAGTAAAGACAGGTACTCCTACGAGCAGTACTTC. This translates into CASSKDRYSYEQYF.

The chain recombines TRBV9 with TRBJ2-5, with D tentatively TRBD2 (5 bases). Germline CDR1 and CDR2: SGDLS and YYNGEE. This CDR3 has 14 residues. Trimming removed 0 bases at V and 5 bases at J, with 11 bases between. The CDR3 spells CASSVGRGEETQYF. Here the CDR3 DNA reads TGTGCCAGCAGCGTAGGACGGGGAGAGGAGACCCAGTACTTC.

The rearrangement uses TRBV30 and TRBJ2-2; D remains unclear. The V and J ends lost 3 bases and 2 bases respectively, with 13 bases between them. This CDR3 contains 15 residues. CDR1 is GTSNPN and CDR2 is SVGIG in the germline V gene (reference sequence). DNA of the CDR3: TGTGCCTGGAGGGTGCTTATGGGCAACACCGGGGAGCTGTTTTTT. Residues: CAWRVLMGNTGELFF. Full variable domain (remainder filled in from reference TRBV30 and TRBJ2-2): SQTIHQWPATLVQPVGSPLSLECTVEGTSNPNLYWYRQAAGRGLQLLFYSVGIGQISSEVPQNLSASRPQDRQFILSSKKLLLSDSGFYLCAWRVLMGNTGELFFGEGSRLTVL.

This sequence joins TRBV5-1 and TRBJ2-3, with 7 bases aligning to TRBD1. The germline gives CDR1 SGHRS, CDR2 YFSETQ. The CDR3 length is 17 residues. Trimming removed 4 bases from V and 2 bases from J; junction bases left unmatched: 13. Here the CDR3 DNA reads TGCGCCAGCAGCCGGTCGCTCCCGGGACAGAACACAGATACGCAGTATTTT. Residues: CASSRSLPGQNTDTQYF.

The chain is built from TRBV5-8 and TRBJ2-5, with 8 bases matching TRBD2. V gave up 1 base and J gave up 5 bases; unmatched junction bases: 13. CDR1 and CDR2 (germline): SGHTS, YDEGEE. The CDR3 sequence is 17 residues long. CDR3 in DNA: TGTGCCAGCAGCTTGCCTTATAGCGGGGATCCCCTCGAGACCCAGTACTTC. Its translation is CASSLPYSGDPLETQYF.

V gene TRBV9 combines with J gene TRBJ1-2; tentative D call: TRBD1 (6 bases). Germline V gene lookup returns CDR1 SGDLS and CDR2 YYNGEE. The CDR3 consists of 14 residues. V lost 0 bases to trimming and J lost 8 bases, with 14 bases between them. This CDR3 reads CASSVGGGGGGYTF. The CDR3 DNA sequence: TGTGCCAGCAGCGTAGGAGGGGGTGGCGGAGGCTACACCTTC.

The J gene is TRBJ2-1, the V gene TRBV7-3; 10 bases are shared with TRBD2. The germline V gene has CDR1 SGHTA and CDR2 FQGTGA. V trimming: 5 bases; J trimming: 4 bases; junction bases outside the gene matches: 5. CDR3 length: 15 residues. The CDR3 coding sequence is TGTGCCAGCAGCGTCGGACTAGCGGCTTACAATGAGCAGTTCTTC. Its translation: CASSVGLAAYNEQFF. Together with reference TRBV7-3 and TRBJ2-1, the CDR3 gives the full variable domain: GAGVSQTPSNKVTEKGKYVELRCDPISGHTALYWYRQSLGQGPEFLIYFQGTGAADDSGLPNDRFFAVRPEGSVSTLKIQRTERGDSAVYLCASSVGLAAYNEQFFGPGTRLTVL.

The V call is TRBV27, the J call TRBJ2-3, with TRBD1 as a possible D gene (6 bases). CDR1 and CDR2 from the germline V gene are MNHEY and SMNVEV (reference sequence). The germline V and J ends were trimmed by 5 bases and 2 bases, with 11 bases remaining between them. This CDR3 comprises 14 residues. CDR3 DNA: TGTGCCAGCAGTCCCAGGACAGACACAGATACGCAGTATTTT. Translation: CASSPRTDTDTQYF.

The chain has TRBV7-3 and TRBJ2-2; 8 positions match TRBD2. Germline CDR1 reads SGHTA; CDR2 reads FQGTGA. V lost 5 bases to trimming and J lost 5 bases; unmatched junction nucleotides: 13. CDR3 length: 17 residues. The CDR3 loop reads CASSPHRSGTETGELFF. CDR3 DNA: TGTGCCAGCAGCCCCCACCGTAGCGGGACGGAAACCGGGGAGCTGTTTTTT.

This clone was recorded a few times. V and J are TRBV30 and TRBJ1-4; D is unclear. The germline V and J ends were trimmed by 2 bases and 0 bases, with 7 bases remaining between them. Germline CDR1 and CDR2: GTSNPN and SVGIG (reference sequence). This CDR3 is built from 14 residues. CDR3 region: CAWSSGATNEKLFF. The CDR3 bases are TGTGCCTGGAGTTCAGGTGCAACTAATGAAAAACTGTTTTTT.

The chain carries TRBV28 and TRBJ1-2; a weak D match, TRBD1 (6 bases). Germline assignment: CDR1 MDHEN and CDR2 SYDVKM. The CDR3 is 13 amino acids. The germline V and J ends were trimmed by 0 bases and 7 bases, with 9 bases remaining between them. CDR3 nucleotide sequence: TGTGCCAGCAGTTTATGGGGGGCAGGTGGCTACACCTTC. Translated, it gives CASSLWGAGGYTF.

The gene calls are TRBV7-3 and TRBJ1-2; D gene uncertain. Germline lookup yields CDR1 SGHTA and CDR2 FQGTGA. This CDR3 has 14 residues. Between the trimmed V and J ends, which lost 5 bases and 8 bases, there was a span of 18 bases. CDR3 coding DNA: TGTGCCAGCAGCCAGAGGGCCGTAACCAACGGCTACACCTTC. It specifies CASSQRAVTNGYTF.

This chain joins TRBV7-2 and TRBJ2-1; no reliable D call. This CDR3 is built from 11 residues. Per the germline V gene, CDR1 is SGHTA and CDR2 is FQGNSA. V was clipped by 5 bases and J by 8 bases, with 7 bases between them. CDR3 region: CASSPLDEQFF. The DNA of the CDR3 is TGTGCCAGCAGCCCCCTCGATGAGCAGTTCTTC.

The gene calls are TRBV7-2 and TRBJ2-2, with 11 bases matching TRBD1. Trimming at V came to 5 bases and at J to 4 bases, leaving 6 bases not matched to a gene. The CDR3 contains 16 residues. Germline V gives CDR1 SGHTA, CDR2 FQGNSA. This CDR3 is CASSQAGTGGTGELFF. As DNA, the CDR3 is TGTGCCAGCAGCCAAGCCGGGACAGGGGGCACCGGGGAGCTGTTTTTT.

The chain uses TRBV15 and TRBJ2-1, with unresolved D. Trimming cost V 0 bases and J 15 bases, with 12 bases left between them. Germline V gene data show CDR1 as LNHNV and CDR2 as YYDKDF (reference sequence). The CDR3 runs to 12 residues. The CDR3 nucleotides read TGTGCCACCAGCAGAGAGGAGACCCGCCGGTTCTTC. It specifies CATSREETRRFF. The whole variable domain, filled in from reference TRBV15 and TRBJ2-1, reads DAMVIQNPRYQVTQFGKPVTLSCSQTLNHNVMYWYQQKSSQAPKLLFHYYDKDFNNEADTPDNFQSRRPNTSFCFLDIRSPGLGDTAMYLCATSREETRRFFGPGTRLTVL.

To note about this clone: The junction departs from the called germline gene at one end, perhaps through a read error. The gene calls are TRBV9 and TRBJ2-7, with 9 bases aligning to TRBD2. The CDR3 has 18 amino acids. Germline V gene data show CDR1 as SGDLS and CDR2 as YYNGEE. For the CDR3, the DNA is TGTGCCAACAGCGTAGCCTCTGGCCCACTAGCGGGCGACTACGAGCAGTACTTC. Its protein is CANSVASGPLAGDYEQYF.

In this sample, this clone turned up a few times. The chain is built from TRBV30 and TRBJ1-4; 8 nucleotides line up with TRBD1. The CDR3 covers 13 residues. Trimming removed 3 bases from V and 11 bases from J; junction bases left unmatched: 8. Germline V gene lookup returns CDR1 GTSNPN and CDR2 SVGIG (reference sequence). The CDR3 bases are TGTGCCTGGAGAGGGACAGGTCAGGAGAAACTGTTTTTT. It is translated as CAWRGTGQEKLFF.

The V call is TRBV18, the J call TRBJ1-1; no clear D gene. This CDR3 is 14 amino acids long. Germline V gene data show CDR1 as KGHSH and CDR2 as LQKENI. The ends were cut back, 5 bases at V and 0 bases at J, with 10 bases in the middle. The CDR3 reads CASSGLAMNTEAFF. The CDR3 DNA reads TGTGCCAGCTCAGGGTTAGCTATGAACACTGAAGCTTTCTTT.

V gene TRBV4-2 combines with J gene TRBJ2-5, with TRBD2 matching 9 bases. Matching the DNA end better, TRBJ2-7 makes the J call doubtful. From germline, CDR1 is LGHNA and CDR2 YNFKEQ. The CDR3 contains 15 residues. CDR3 region: CASSQRLAGEYEQYF. In DNA, the CDR3 is TGTGCCAGCAGCCAAAGATTAGCGGGAGAGTACGAGCAGTACTTC.

This sequence joins TRBV7-2 and TRBJ2-3, with D unresolved. Trimming took off 5 bases at V and 0 bases at J, with 12 bases between the two ends. The CDR3 is 15 residues long. Germline CDR1 SGHTA, CDR2 FQGNSA. The CDR3 loop reads CASSTPRSSTDTQYF. DNA for the CDR3: TGTGCCAGCAGCACCCCCCGGTCTAGCACAGATACGCAGTATTTT.

The rearrangement uses TRBV5-6 and TRBJ2-1; 7 bases are a match to TRBD2. Germline assignment: CDR1 SGHDT and CDR2 YYEEEE. Germline trimming cut 6 bases from V and 2 bases from J; bases unmatched to any gene: 8. The CDR3 consists of 15 residues. CDR3 in amino acids: CASTRGGRTYNEQFF. DNA of the CDR3: TGTGCCAGCACCCGGGGCGGGAGAACCTACAATGAGCAGTTCTTC.

This chain connects TRBV28 to TRBJ1-5; D is unresolved. The germline CDR1 and CDR2 sequences are MDHEN and SYDVKM. V lost 3 bases to trimming and J lost 6 bases, with 6 bases between them. The CDR3 is made up of 12 amino acids. The chain's CDR3 is CASSLYTQPQHF. The CDR3 DNA is TGTGCCAGCAGTTTGTACACTCAGCCCCAGCATTTT.

V usage is TRBV25-1 and J usage is TRBJ2-3; D may be TRBD2 (5 bases). This CDR3 has 18 amino acids. CDR1 is MGHDK and CDR2 is SYGVNS in the germline V gene. Deletions cut 1 base from V and 1 base from J, with 18 bases between. This CDR3 is CASSEFEGSSERTDTQYF. The CDR3 DNA is TGTGCCAGCAGTGAATTCGAAGGGAGTTCAGAACGCACAGATACGCAGTATTTT.

V gene TRBV5-1 combines with J gene TRBJ1-1; D call uncertain. The CDR3 totals 14 residues. Trimming shortened V by 2 bases and J by 2 bases, and 10 bases separated the two germline ends. Germline values: CDR1 SGHRS, CDR2 YFSETQ. DNA of the CDR3: TGCGCCAGCAGCTTCACTACCCCCAACACTGAAGCTTTCTTT. Translating it yields CASSFTTPNTEAFF.

This CDR3 is CASRSRGPREKLFF. The CDR3 region has the DNA TGTGCCAGTCGATCGCGGGGGCCTCGCGAAAAACTGTTTTTT. The chain employs TRBV19 and TRBJ1-4, with D tentatively TRBD1 (6 bases). V lost 8 bases to trimming and J lost 8 bases, with 18 bases between them. The CDR3 spans 14 residues. CDR1 is LNHDA, CDR2 SQIVND, per germline (reference sequence).

This clone was observed a few times. V and J are TRBV2 and TRBJ1-2; 8 bases align to TRBD1. After removal of 4 bases from V and 5 bases from J, the junction contained 6 bases not matched to a gene. Germline loops: CDR1 SNHLY, CDR2 FYNNEI. There are 14 residues in the CDR3. This CDR3 reads CASSVGQGVYGYTF. For the CDR3, the DNA is TGTGCCAGCAGTGTAGGACAGGGAGTGTATGGCTACACCTTC.

The chain combines TRBV7-3 with TRBJ2-2, with D possibly being TRBD1 (5 bases). The CDR3 loop spans 13 amino acids. Looked up from germline, CDR1 is SGHTA and CDR2 is FQGTGA. Trimming removed 4 bases from V and 4 bases from J, with 7 bases in between. CDR3 bases: TGTGCCAGCAGCTGGGGCGCCACCGGGGAGCTGTTTTTT. It translates to CASSWGATGELFF.

With respect to this clone: At one end the junction does not follow the germline gene, possibly because of a read error. The sample carries other DNA sequences with the same CDR3. This chain links TRBV14 with TRBJ2-5, with a possible D match to TRBD2 (6 bases). The CDR3 length is 13 residues. CDR1 SGHDN and CDR2 FVKESK come from the germline V gene. The CDR3 reads CASSPGDGETQYF. CDR3 sequence (DNA): TGTGCCAGTAGCCCGGGGGATGGGGAGACCCAGTACTTC.

The chain joins TRBV28 to TRBJ2-5; tentatively, D is TRBD1 (6 bases). The CDR3 covers 14 residues. V lost 1 base and J lost 1, with 7 bases in between. Germline CDR1 MDHEN, CDR2 SYDVKM. This CDR3 reads CASSLLDSQETQYF. The CDR3 DNA is TGTGCCAGCAGTTTATTGGACAGCCAAGAGACCCAGTACTTC.

The chain combines TRBV18 with TRBJ2-7; D remains unclear. The CDR3 runs to 15 residues. Between the trimmed V and J ends, which lost 3 bases and 3 bases, there was a span of 15 bases. Germline assignment: CDR1 KGHSH and CDR2 LQKENI. The CDR3 loop is CASSPVPGSDYEQYF. DNA for the CDR3: TGTGCCAGCTCACCGGTTCCGGGTTCGGACTACGAGCAGTACTTC. Together with reference TRBV18 and TRBJ2-7, the CDR3 gives the full variable domain: NAGVMQNPRHLVRRRGQEARLRCSPMKGHSHVYWYRQLPEEGLKFMVYLQKENIIDESGMPKERFSAEFPKEGPSILRIQQVVRGDSAAYFCASSPVPGSDYEQYFGPGTRLTVT.

This clone was seen a handful of times. The chain employs TRBV6-5 and TRBJ1-2; D is ambiguous. V lost 0 bases and J 4 bases, leaving 6 bases between the germline ends. The germline gives CDR1 MNHEY, CDR2 SVGAGI. CDR3 length: 13 amino acids. CDR3: CASSYSAGYGYTF. The CDR3 DNA reads as TGTGCCAGCAGTTACTCTGCAGGCTATGGCTACACCTTC.